This entry features one T cell receptor (beta chain) sequence. V was clipped by 2 bases and J by 2 bases, with 14 bases between them. CDR1 is MDHEN, CDR2 SYDVKM, per germline. The CDR3 is 16 residues long. The cohort comprised adults aged about 18 to 100 years residing in 20 to 30 US areas. The table came from immunoSEQ multiplex PCR; TCRdb's copy has only in-frame clones and leaves some out. The sample gives about 340,000 clones, 92% of which show up once; about 18% is in the top ten. This sample was taken from a study of blood T cell repertoires in COVID-19. Across the study: The cDNA or gDNA used as material had been derived from T cells, B-cell-depleted T cells, or PBMCs.

Material for sequencing was PBMCs or T cells enriched from blood (not recorded which). This chain uses TRBV28 with TRBJ2-3; TRBD1 is a possible D gene (6 bases). The TCR comes from a woman aged 25-40 years who had recovered from COVID-19. The CDR3 DNA reads as TGTGCCAGCAGTTTAACAGGTCAGGGGCACACAGATACGCAGTATTTT. It encodes CASSLTGQGHTDTQYF.